Presented here are 25 T cell receptor beta chains from one specimen sequenced in a study of T cells in Graves' hyperthyroidism and ophthalmopathy (dated by TCRdb to 2018 to 2020). Libraries were made using multiplex PCR. Sequencing was carried out with an Illumina HiSeq 2000. The TCR beta CDR3 regions were amplified from RNA transcripts. For the first round of RT-PCR on the TCR CDR3, the HTBI primer set was used together with the Qiagen OneStep RT-PCR kit. TCRdb reprocessed the public reads (quality trimming at Q25 with fastp, clone calling with MiXCR) and kept in-frame beta chains. A single entry per CDR3 protein holds the most common genes and DNA from its merged rows. Within this sample are around 340,000 distinct CDR3 sequences, with about a sixth of them counted one time only. The ten most abundant clones make up 30% to 35% of the sample. Sequenced sample: blood. These receptors were taken from a woman aged 25 to 39 with Graves' hyperthyroidism that later progressed to Graves' ophthalmopathy.

This clonotype appeared a few times. The chain employs TRBV27 and TRBJ2-3; TRBD2 aligns across 10 bases. The CDR3 is made up of 16 amino acids. The germline gives CDR1 MNHEY, CDR2 SMNVEV (reference sequence). The J segment lost 0 bases and the V segment lost 6 bases, leaving 6 bases of the junction unmatched. CDR3 residues: CASRPGLAASTDTQYF. CDR3 bases: TGTGCCAGCAGACCCGGACTAGCGGCTAGCACAGATACGCAGTATTTT.

The chain joins TRBV27 to TRBJ2-2; 9 bases agree with TRBD1. From germline, CDR1 is MNHEY and CDR2 SMNVEV (reference sequence). Trimming took 5 bases from V and 6 from J; bases not matched to a gene: 10. The CDR3 covers 16 residues. The CDR3 region has the DNA TGTGCCAGCAGTCCGACAGGGGGAGGAAAGGCCGGGGAGCTGTTTTTT. This codes for CASSPTGGGKAGELFF.

This clonotype was observed a single time. The chain has TRBV12-3 or TRBV12-4 and TRBJ2-5; the D is unclear. This CDR3 has 15 amino acids. Trimming stripped 3 bases from V and 1 base from J, with 12 bases between. CDR3: CASSFPQNFQETQYF. The DNA for the CDR3 is TGTGCCAGCAGTTTTCCCCAAAACTTCCAAGAGACCCAGTACTTC.

This clonotype was counted many times. J is TRBJ2-5 and V is TRBV25-1; D call uncertain. Germline loops: CDR1 MGHDK, CDR2 SYGVNS. This CDR3 region has 14 residues. V dropped 2 bases and J dropped 7 bases, with 14 bases sitting between them. The CDR3: CASSEVGSYGTQYF. DNA for the CDR3: TGTGCCAGCAGTGAAGTCGGGTCATACGGGACCCAGTACTTC. Combining the CDR3 with reference TRBV25-1 and TRBJ2-5 gives the whole variable domain EADIYQTPRYLVIGTGKKITLECSQTMGHDKMYWYQQDPGMELHLIHYSYGVNSTEKGDLSSESTVSRIRTEHFPLTLESARPSHTSQYLCASSEVGSYGTQYFGPGTRLLVL.

The rearrangement links TRBV7-9 to TRBJ1-4, with D perhaps TRBD1 (5 bases). Germline V gene lookup returns CDR1 SEHNR and CDR2 FQNEAQ (reference sequence). V lost 3 bases and J lost 7, with 18 bases in between. The CDR3 totals 16 residues. The CDR3 loop is CASSLYTGTDIEKLFF. Here the CDR3 DNA reads TGTGCCAGCAGCTTGTATACCGGGACGGACATTGAAAAACTGTTTTTT.

This clonotype was counted a few times. The chain recombines TRBV10-2 with TRBJ2-7; 12 bases fit TRBD1. The germline gives CDR1 WSHSY, CDR2 SAAADI. The ends lost 8 bases at V and 6 bases at J; junction bases unmatched: 8. The CDR3 has 14 residues. The CDR3: CASQTGTGGLEQYF. The CDR3 DNA sequence: TGCGCCAGCCAAACCGGGACAGGGGGCCTCGAGCAGTACTTC.

This clonotype was picked up one time. This chain uses TRBV9 with TRBJ1-2; D gene unclear. The CDR3 is 14 amino acids. The germline gives CDR1 SGDLS, CDR2 YYNGEE. Trimming left V 3 bases short and J 6 bases short, with 15 bases between. In DNA form, the CDR3 reads TGTGCCAGCAGCGCGCCGTCCGGGGTTCATGGCTACACCTTC. It codes for CASSAPSGVHGYTF.

In its sample, this clonotype was seen a few times. The chain is built from TRBV4-1 and TRBJ2-2; D remains ambiguous. The CDR3 length is 14 residues. V lost 1 base to trimming and J lost 5 bases, with 8 bases between them. The germline gives CDR1 MGHRA, CDR2 YSYEKL. This CDR3 reads CASSQASPTGELFF. The CDR3 DNA sequence: TGCGCCAGCAGCCAAGCGTCCCCAACCGGGGAGCTGTTTTTT.

This clonotype was picked up a small number of times. CDR3 protein: CASSQAGKTYNSPLHF. CDR3 nucleotides: TGCGCCAGCAGCCAAGCGGGGAAGACTTATAATTCACCCCTCCACTTT. This rearrangement joins TRBV4-1 to TRBJ1-6; D is undetermined. Per the germline V gene, CDR1 is MGHRA and CDR2 is YSYEKL. The CDR3 runs 16 residues. V lost 1 base, J lost 4 bases, and 11 bases lay in between.

This clonotype was counted at least ten times. The CDR3 DNA reads as TGTGCCAGTAGTGTTAGCGGACGAAACTATGGCTACACCTTC. Translated: CASSVSGRNYGYTF. The chain employs TRBV19 and TRBJ1-2, with D uncertain. Germline assignment: CDR1 LNHDA and CDR2 SQIVND (reference sequence). This CDR3 is built from 14 residues. Trimming pared 5 bases from V and 2 bases from J, leaving 12 bases between.

The CDR3 nucleotides are TGTGCCAGCAGTTCCCTGGACGTGGGGGAAAAACTGTTTTTT. Translation gives CASSSLDVGEKLFF. This sequence joins TRBV12-3 or TRBV12-4 and TRBJ1-4; D not resolved. The CDR3 contains 14 residues. V was trimmed by 4 bases and J by 8 bases, leaving 14 bases between them.

This clonotype was counted many times. This chain links TRBV5-1 with TRBJ2-1; 8 nucleotides line up with TRBD2. The CDR3 has 15 amino acids. The J segment lost 3 bases and the V segment lost 4 bases, leaving 6 bases of the junction unmatched. Germline CDR1 SGHRS, CDR2 YFSETQ. CDR3: CASSSRGGYYNEQFF. CDR3 in DNA: TGCGCCAGCAGCAGCCGCGGGGGGTACTACAATGAGCAGTTCTTC.

This clonotype appeared many times. This chain uses TRBV19 with TRBJ1-2; 8 bases fit TRBD1. V lost 6 bases and J lost 8; bases outside the gene matches: 8. This CDR3 is 13 amino acids long. CDR1 is LNHDA, CDR2 SQIVND, per germline (reference sequence). The CDR3 DNA reads TGTGCCAGTAGGCCGCCGGACAGGGACGGCTACACCTTC. It encodes CASRPPDRDGYTF. Full variable domain (outside the CDR3, taken from reference TRBV19 and TRBJ1-2): DGGITQSPKYLFRKEGQNVTLSCEQNLNHDAMYWYRQDPGQGLRLIYYSQIVNDFQKGDIAEGYSVSREKKESFPLTVTSAQKNPTAFYLCASRPPDRDGYTFGSGTRLTVV.

This clonotype was recorded a few times. J is TRBJ1-5 and V is TRBV6-1; unclear D gene. From germline, CDR1 is MNHNS and CDR2 SASEGT. The CDR3 loop spans 13 amino acids. The ends were cut back, 5 bases at V and 4 bases at J, with 9 bases in the middle. CDR3 bases: TGTGCCAGCAGTTCCGACCGGAATCAGCCCCAGCATTTT. It translates to CASSSDRNQPQHF.

The V gene is TRBV6-1, the J gene TRBJ1-1; 8 nucleotides agree with TRBD1. CDR1 is MNHNS, CDR2 SASEGT, per germline. V was clipped by 4 bases and J by 0 bases; unmatched bases: 19. The CDR3 runs 20 residues. The CDR3 bases are TGTGCCAGCAGTGGGTTTCGTTCGGGGCAGGGGGCTTCCATGAACACTGAAGCTTTCTTT. This codes for CASSGFRSGQGASMNTEAFF.

This clonotype has a handful of counts. The V gene is TRBV6-2 or TRBV6-3, the J gene TRBJ1-1; D is unresolved. This CDR3 is 15 amino acids long. Per germline, CDR1 MNHEY and CDR2 SVGEGT. The ends were cut back, 7 bases at V and 0 bases at J, with 15 bases in the middle. The CDR3 region has the DNA TGTGCCAGCAACCACCCTTCTCGCATGAACACTGAAGCTTTCTTT. Translating gives CASNHPSRMNTEAFF.

The rearrangement uses TRBV19 and TRBJ1-2, with D tentatively TRBD1 (5 bases). Germline V lookup: CDR1 LNHDA, CDR2 SQIVND (reference sequence). The V end lost 2 bases, the J end lost 6 bases, and 13 bases lay between the germline ends. The CDR3 has 14 residues. CDR3 DNA: TGTGCCAGTAGTATAACCCCAGGGACGGATGGCTACACCTTC. Amino acids: CASSITPGTDGYTF. The full variable domain, completed using reference TRBV19 and TRBJ1-2, is DGGITQSPKYLFRKEGQNVTLSCEQNLNHDAMYWYRQDPGQGLRLIYYSQIVNDFQKGDIAEGYSVSREKKESFPLTVTSAQKNPTAFYLCASSITPGTDGYTFGSGTRLTVV.

This clonotype was seen repeatedly, ten times or more. The chain has TRBV12-3 or TRBV12-4 and TRBJ2-7, with D tentatively TRBD2 (6 bases). This CDR3 region has 15 residues. Between the trimmed V and J ends, which lost 4 bases and 0 bases, there was a span of 13 bases. CDR3 DNA sequence: TGTGCCAGCAGTTCAGAAGCGGGTGCCTCCTACGAGCAGTACTTC. Protein: CASSSEAGASYEQYF.

Only a few counts were recorded for this clonotype. V and J are TRBV5-4 and TRBJ2-7; D unclear. The CDR3 consists of 16 residues. Between the trimmed V and J ends, which lost 2 bases and 0 bases, there was a span of 15 bases. From germline, CDR1 is SGHNT and CDR2 YYREEE (reference sequence). The CDR3 DNA follows: TGTGCCAGCAGCTTAGCCGGCAGTTCGTCCTCCTACGAGCAGTACTTC. This codes for CASSLAGSSSSYEQYF.

This clonotype was counted ten times or more. The chain couples TRBV20-1 to TRBJ2-3, with 7 nucleotides matching TRBD1. Trimming at V came to 2 bases and at J to 2 bases, leaving 10 bases not matched to a gene. CDR3 size: 16 residues. CDR1 and CDR2 from the germline V gene are DFQATT and SNEGSKA (reference sequence). CDR3 DNA: TGCAGTGCTAGACCTATTGGACAGGCAATCACAGATACGCAGTATTTT. It yields the protein CSARPIGQAITDTQYF.

The gene calls are TRBV11-2 and TRBJ2-1; TRBD2 matches at 7 bases. Germline-derived CDR1 and CDR2 are SGHAT and FQNNGV. CDR3 length: 13 amino acids. J lost 6 bases, V lost 5 bases, and 4 bases had no gene match. The CDR3 DNA sequence: TGTGCCAGCAGCCGGGACTACCCCAATGAGCAGTTCTTC. Amino acids: CASSRDYPNEQFF.

There are many counts of this clonotype. This chain joins TRBV12-3 or TRBV12-4 and TRBJ1-6; no clear D gene. Trimming took 6 bases from V and 5 from J, leaving 11 bases between them. CDR3 length: 14 amino acids. This chain's CDR3 is CASSYTRDNSPLHF. CDR3 nucleotide sequence: TGTGCCAGCAGCTACACAAGGGATAATTCACCCCTCCACTTT.

This clonotype was observed a handful of times. The J gene is TRBJ2-5, the V gene TRBV15; tentatively, D is TRBD2 (6 bases). The CDR3 is 15 residues long. V was clipped by 5 bases and J by 4 bases, with 17 bases between them. Germline assignment: CDR1 LNHNV and CDR2 YYDKDF (reference sequence). CDR3 sequence: CATSGRRAARETQYF. The CDR3 DNA sequence: TGTGCCACCAGCGGTCGGAGGGCCGCCAGAGAGACCCAGTACTTC.

The chain uses TRBV4-1 and TRBJ1-5; D may be TRBD1 (6 bases). The CDR3 is made up of 17 amino acids. Trimming left V 1 base short and J 1 base short, with 14 bases between. Germline V gene data show CDR1 as MGHRA and CDR2 as YSYEKL. The CDR3 DNA follows: TGCGCCAGCAGCCAAGGGAGGGGGGCGAGGAGCAATCAGCCCCAGCATTTT. The encoded protein is CASSQGRGARSNQPQHF.

The rearrangement uses TRBV3-1 and TRBJ2-1; a possible D gene is TRBD2 (6 bases). CDR3 length: 15 amino acids. V lost 1 base and J 7 bases, leaving 14 bases between the germline ends. Germline V CDR1 and CDR2: LGHDT, YNNKEL (reference sequence). The CDR3 DNA follows: TGTGCCAGCAGCCAAGCTAGCGATTGGACGAATGAGCAGTTCTTC. Translated: CASSQASDWTNEQFF.